Sequencing of this T cell receptor beta chain was carried out in a study of blood T cell repertoires in COVID-19. In the authors' workflow: Amplification with reference gene primers provided the estimates of nucleated cell counts. The data were produced by immunoSEQ multiplex PCR, yet TCRdb's version contains in-frame clones alone and is incomplete. V and J calls and clone size follow that table, whereas D and trimming were derived from the DNA. The data show about 270,000 clones, around 90% seen once. For this clone: Different DNA sequences within this sample yield the same CDR3.

This CDR3 is built from 14 residues. The J segment lost 0 bases and the V segment lost 3 bases, leaving 2 bases of the junction unmatched. Germline V gives CDR1 SNHLY, CDR2 FYNNEI. The clonotype comes from a man aged 40-49 years who had been exposed to COVID-19. This chain connects TRBV2 to TRBJ2-7, with 7 positions matching TRBD1. The sample comprised PBMCs or T cells enriched from blood (not recorded which). This chain's CDR3 is CASSDRDSSYEQYF. The CDR3 bases are TGTGCCAGCAGTGACCGGGACAGCTCCTACGAGCAGTACTTC.